This is a list of T cell receptor beta chains from one sample in a study of cytomegalovirus exposure and HLA in healthy donors. The assay was immunoSEQ multiplex PCR, and TCRdb's table has in-frame clones only and misses some. The sample contains approximately 100,000 clones, under 75% of which appear only once. The source material was PBMCs. These receptors all come from a female donor in good health and CMV-seronegative. Both conserved end residues are part of each CDR3. D genes are given only for firm matches. Expanded clones are given a class, and other clones once, few, many or no size at all.

j_gene,abundance,v_gene,d_gene,len,CDR3nt,CDR3aa
TRBJ2-3,few,TRBV6-4,TRBD2,14,TGTGCCAGCAGTGAGAGCGGGGAAGCCGATACGCAGTATTTT,CASSESGEADTQYF
TRBJ2-2,-,TRBV11-3,-,16,TGTGCCAGCAGCTCCAGACCCAAGGGAGGCACCGGGGAGCTGTTTTTT,CASSSRPKGGTGELFF
TRBJ2-7,-,TRBV29-1,TRBD1,13,TGCAGCGTTACCAGGACAGGGAGTTACGAGCAGTACTTC,CSVTRTGSYEQYF
TRBJ2-7,-,TRBV21-1,-,11,TGCGGGAGGGCCCCTGGTTGCGAGCAGTACTTC,CGRAPGCEQYF
TRBJ2-7,-,TRBV5-6,-,13,TGTGCCAGCCTTTCTCGGGTATCCTACGAGCAGTACTTC,CASLSRVSYEQYF
TRBJ1-5,-,TRBV19,TRBD1,15,TGTGCCAGTAGTACCGGGACAGTAAGCAATCAGCCCCAGCATTTT,CASSTGTVSNQPQHF
TRBJ2-7,-,TRBV6-5,TRBD1,15,TGTGCCAGCAGTTACTCGTCCGGGACAGGGTACGAGCAGTACTTC,CASSYSSGTGYEQYF
TRBJ1-2,-,TRBV2,-,13,TGTGCCAGCAGGGGGGGAGCGAACTATGGCTACACCTTC,CASRGGANYGYTF
TRBJ1-3,few,TRBV5-3,-,16,TGTGCCAGAAGCTGGACGTCGAGCGGACAGGGAAACACCATATATTTT,CARSWTSSGQGNTIYF
TRBJ2-1,-,TRBV5-1,-,14,TGCGCCAGCAGCCGGGATAGCTCCTACAATGAGCAGTTCTTC,CASSRDSSYNEQFF
TRBJ1-1,few,TRBV30,-,13,TGTGCCTGGAGTATCGGGGTGGCCACTGAAGCTTTCTTT,CAWSIGVATEAFF
TRBJ1-2,few,TRBV4-1,TRBD1,15,TGCGCCAGCAGCCAAGACCCGACAGGGGGATATGGCTACACCTTC,CASSQDPTGGYGYTF
TRBJ2-7,-,TRBV7-9,-,12,TGTTCCAGCAGCCTGGACTACCACGAGCAGTACTTC,CSSSLDYHEQYF
TRBJ2-4,-,TRBV28,-,12,TGTGCCAGCAGCCCTCAGGGGGGCATTCAGTACTTC,CASSPQGGIQYF
TRBJ2-5,-,TRBV7-9,TRBD2,16,TGTGCCAGCAGCCGAGGGACTAGCGGGATTCAAGAGACCCAGTACTTC,CASSRGTSGIQETQYF
TRBJ1-3,-,TRBV5-8,-,13,TGTGCCAGCAAGACGGGGGGCCTAAACACCATATATTTT,CASKTGGLNTIYF
TRBJ2-5,-,TRBV5-6,TRBD1,13,TGTGCCAGCAGCTTGGGACAGGGAGAGACCCAGTACTTC,CASSLGQGETQYF
TRBJ2-7,-,TRBV6-5,TRBD2,14,TGTGCCAGCAGGCTAGCGGGAGGGGACTACGAGCAGTACTTC,CASRLAGGDYEQYF
TRBJ2-3,-,TRBV30,-,14,TGTGCCTGGGATCAGGAGGGAAGAGGGGATACGCAGTATTTT,CAWDQEGRGDTQYF
TRBJ1-5,-,TRBV19,TRBD1,14,TGTGCCAGTAGTATAGGACAGGGCGGTCAGCCCCAGCATTTT,CASSIGQGGQPQHF
TRBJ1-2,once,TRBV4-1,-,14,TGCGCCAGCAGCCAAGATGGACAGCTCTATGGCTACACCTTC,CASSQDGQLYGYTF
TRBJ1-2,-,TRBV28,TRBD1,16,TGTGCCGGCTCTAGACACGGACAGGGGAGCTCTTATGGCTACACCTTC,CAGSRHGQGSSYGYTF
TRBJ2-2,few,TRBV19,TRBD2,18,TGTGCCAGTAGTACTCCAACTAGCGGGAGACCCAACACCGGGGAGCTGTTTTTT,CASSTPTSGRPNTGELFF
TRBJ1-1,many,TRBV29-1,-,12,TGCAGCGTTGGTCCGGGGGACACTGAAGCTTTCTTT,CSVGPGDTEAFF
TRBJ1-6,-,TRBV4-2,TRBD1,17,TGTGCCAGCAGCCAAGACAGGTGGACAGGGGGCGATTCACCCCTCCACTTT,CASSQDRWTGGDSPLHF
TRBJ2-7,-,TRBV2,TRBD2,15,TGTGCCAGCATGATCGCGGTGGCTAGCGGGTACGAGCAGTACTTC,CASMIAVASGYEQYF
TRBJ1-1,-,TRBV18,-,14,TGTGCCAGCTCACCACCTCAGGGCAAGACTGAAGCTTTCTTT,CASSPPQGKTEAFF
TRBJ2-1,-,TRBV5-1,-,14,TGCGCCAGCAGCTTAGGGAGCTCCTACAATGAGCAGTTCTTC,CASSLGSSYNEQFF
TRBJ1-1,-,TRBV15,-,14,TGTGCCACCAGCAGAGATAGGGGGAACACTGAAGCTTTCTTT,CATSRDRGNTEAFF
TRBJ1-2,-,TRBV18,-,15,TGTGCCAGCTCACCAGAGTTTGCCACTAACTATGGCTACACCTTC,CASSPEFATNYGYTF
TRBJ2-7,-,TRBV10-3,TRBD2,15,TGTGCCATCGGCGGGAGGGCCTCACCCGCCTACGAGCAGTACTTC,CAIGGRASPAYEQYF
TRBJ2-7,-,TRBV30,TRBD2,17,TGTGCCTGGAGTGTATTTGGGACTAGCGGGGGGGGACGAGAGCAGTACTTC,CAWSVFGTSGGGREQYF
TRBJ1-2,-,TRBV4-1,-,15,TGCGCCAGCAGCCAGCCCCTACAGGGCCACTATGGCTACACCTTC,CASSQPLQGHYGYTF
TRBJ2-1,-,TRBV5-1,TRBD1,15,TGCGCCAGCAGGCAAAACAGGGGGCCCTACAATGAGCAGTTCTTC,CASRQNRGPYNEQFF
TRBJ1-5,few,TRBV10-2,TRBD1,14,TGCGCCAGCAGTTTTGGACAGGTTGATCAGCCCCAGCATTTT,CASSFGQVDQPQHF
TRBJ1-1,-,TRBV11-2,-,14,TGTGCCAGCAGCTTCCCCGCCGGGGGGACTGAAGCTTTCTTT,CASSFPAGGTEAFF
TRBJ1-1,-,TRBV7-2,-,15,TGTGCCAGCAGCCCCGCGGGAAGGCCTAACACTGAAGCTTTCTTT,CASSPAGRPNTEAFF
TRBJ2-3,-,TRBV5-6,-,15,TGTGCCAGCAGCTTGGTTTCCAGGGAGGTCGATACGCAGTATTTT,CASSLVSREVDTQYF
TRBJ1-4,few,TRBV2,-,15,TGTGCCAGCACCTCCGGGTGGGGGGTAGGAGAAAAACTGTTTTTT,CASTSGWGVGEKLFF
TRBJ1-4,-,TRBV6-5,TRBD1,16,TGTGCCAGCAGTTACTCGGTCAGGGGGGTACATGAAAAACTGTTTTTT,CASSYSVRGVHEKLFF
TRBJ1-5,few,TRBV11-2,-,15,TGTGCCAGCAGCGCCAACAGGTTTTCCAATCAGCCCCAGCATTTT,CASSANRFSNQPQHF
TRBJ2-7,-,TRBV5-1,TRBD2,15,TGCGCCAGCAGCGGGGGGGAGCCGGTAGGTTACGAGCAGTACTTC,CASSGGEPVGYEQYF